The present entry profiles one T cell receptor beta chain with its context. Unique molecular identifiers were incorporated when the TCRbeta library was constructed. TCRdb analysed the PCR reads with MiXCR anew, one entry per CDR3 protein. Of about 500,000 distinct CDR3 sequences in the sample, approximately 30% were seen once. This entry is derived from a study of T-cell reconstitution after alpha-beta-depleted transplantation in children. The CDR3 is made up of 14 amino acids. From germline, CDR1 is DFQATT and CDR2 SNEGSKA (reference sequence). The J segment lost 2 bases and the V segment lost 6 bases, leaving 5 bases of the junction unmatched.

The clonotype was recovered from a human donor who donated a stem cell graft to a child with aplastic anemia. The material was PBMCs from the stem cell graft donor, obtained from the stem cell graft. This rearrangement joins TRBV20-1 to TRBJ2-1; 9 bases line up with TRBD2. In DNA, the CDR3 is TGCAGTGCGGAAAGCGGGAGGACCTACAATGAGCAGTTCTTC. Its translation: CSAESGRTYNEQFF.